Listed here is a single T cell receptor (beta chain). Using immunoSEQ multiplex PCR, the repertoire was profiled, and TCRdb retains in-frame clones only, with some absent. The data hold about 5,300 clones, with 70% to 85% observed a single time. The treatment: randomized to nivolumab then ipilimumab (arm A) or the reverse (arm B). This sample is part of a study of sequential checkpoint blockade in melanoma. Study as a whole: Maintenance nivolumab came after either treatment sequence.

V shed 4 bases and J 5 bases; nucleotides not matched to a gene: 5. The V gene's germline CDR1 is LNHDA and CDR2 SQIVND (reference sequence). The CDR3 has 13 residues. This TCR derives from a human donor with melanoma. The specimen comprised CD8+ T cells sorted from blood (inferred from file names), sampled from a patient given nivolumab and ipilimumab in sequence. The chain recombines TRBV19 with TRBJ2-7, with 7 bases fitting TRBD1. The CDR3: CASSTLDRDEQYF. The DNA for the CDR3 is TGTGCCAGTAGTACCCTCGACAGGGACGAGCAGTACTTC.